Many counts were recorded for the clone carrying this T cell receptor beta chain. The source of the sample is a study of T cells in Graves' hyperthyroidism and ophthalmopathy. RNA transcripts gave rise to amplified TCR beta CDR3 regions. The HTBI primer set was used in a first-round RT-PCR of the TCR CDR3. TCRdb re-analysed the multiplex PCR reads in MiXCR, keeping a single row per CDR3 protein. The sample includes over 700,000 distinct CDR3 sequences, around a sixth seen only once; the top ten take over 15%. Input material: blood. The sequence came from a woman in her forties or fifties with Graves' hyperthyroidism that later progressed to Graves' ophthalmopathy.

The CDR3 protein is CSASPLGWGGSDTQYF. The CDR3 DNA is TGCAGTGCTAGTCCGCTGGGGTGGGGCGGCTCAGATACGCAGTATTTT. This chain uses TRBV20-1 with TRBJ2-3; the D gene is possibly TRBD1 (5 bases). The length of the CDR3 is 16 residues. Per germline, CDR1 DFQATT and CDR2 SNEGSKA (reference sequence). Trimming stripped 3 bases from V and 4 bases from J, with 20 bases between.